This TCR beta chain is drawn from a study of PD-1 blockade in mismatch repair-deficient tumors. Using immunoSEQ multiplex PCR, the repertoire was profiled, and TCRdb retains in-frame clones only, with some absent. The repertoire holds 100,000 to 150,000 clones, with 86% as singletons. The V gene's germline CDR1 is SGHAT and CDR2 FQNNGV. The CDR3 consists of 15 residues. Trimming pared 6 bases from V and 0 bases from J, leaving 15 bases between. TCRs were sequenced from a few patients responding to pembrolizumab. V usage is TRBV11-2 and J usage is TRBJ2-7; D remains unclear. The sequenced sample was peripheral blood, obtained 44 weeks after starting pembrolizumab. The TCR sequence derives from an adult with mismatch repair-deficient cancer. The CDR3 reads CASRHTTYSSYEQYF. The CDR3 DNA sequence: TGTGCCAGCAGACACACGACTTATAGCTCCTACGAGCAGTACTTC.